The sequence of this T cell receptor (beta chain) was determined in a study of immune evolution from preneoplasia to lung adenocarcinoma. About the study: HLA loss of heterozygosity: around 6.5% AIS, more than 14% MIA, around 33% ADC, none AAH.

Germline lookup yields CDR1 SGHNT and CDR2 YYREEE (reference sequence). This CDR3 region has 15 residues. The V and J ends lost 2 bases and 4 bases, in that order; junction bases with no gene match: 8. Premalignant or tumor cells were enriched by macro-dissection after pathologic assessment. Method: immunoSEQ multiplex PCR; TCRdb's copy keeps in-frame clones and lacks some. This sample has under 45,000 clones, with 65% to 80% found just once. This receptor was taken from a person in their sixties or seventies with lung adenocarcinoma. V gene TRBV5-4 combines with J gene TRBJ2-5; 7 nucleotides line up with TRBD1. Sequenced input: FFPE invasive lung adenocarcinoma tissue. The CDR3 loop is CASSFPDRAGETQYF. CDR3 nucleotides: TGTGCCAGCAGCTTCCCCGACAGGGCCGGAGAGACCCAGTACTTC.